These T cell receptor beta chains were read from a single sample in a study of blood T cell repertoires in COVID-19. Some clones are missing from TCRdb's copy, which holds only in-frame ones; the method was immunoSEQ multiplex PCR. The sample includes around 380,000 clones, about 89% seen only once; the top ten take 1.3%. The sample comprised PBMCs or T cells enriched from blood (not recorded which). These receptors all come from a man aged 25-45 years who had recovered from COVID-19. CDR3s include the opening cysteine and the closing phenylalanine or tryptophan. D genes are given only for firm matches. Size is stated for part of the rows, as once, few or many counts, or as a class when the clone is expanded.

d_call | j_call | v_call | clone_size | cdr3_nt | cdr3_aa
- | TRBJ2-4 | TRBV5-1 | - | TGCGCCAGCAGCTTGGTAGCCTCGGGAACGGGAGACATTCAGTACTTC | CASSLVASGTGDIQYF
- | TRBJ1-2 | TRBV19 | - | TGTGCCAGTAGTAGTAGCCGACCTAACTATGGCTACACCTTC | CASSSSRPNYGYTF
TRBD1 | TRBJ1-3 | TRBV15 | - | TGTGCCACCAGCATACGACAGGGGCCTTACCTAACTGGAAACACCATATATTTT | CATSIRQGPYLTGNTIYF
- | TRBJ2-1 | TRBV12-3/TRBV12-4 | - | TGTGCCAGCAGAGCGACTAGGTACAATGAGCAGTTCTTC | CASRATRYNEQFF
TRBD2 | TRBJ2-3 | TRBV9 | - | TGTGCCAGCGGCCCCGCGGGGGGCGGGGATACGCAGTATTTT | CASGPAGGGDTQYF
TRBD1 | TRBJ2-2 | TRBV10-3 | - | TGTGCCATCAGTGAGTTTTTTCCGGGACAGGGGGCGAGCACCGGGGAGCTGTTTTTT | CAISEFFPGQGASTGELFF
TRBD1 | TRBJ1-2 | TRBV7-8 | - | TGTGCCAGCAGCTATACGGGACAGGGCCACTATGGCTACACCTTC | CASSYTGQGHYGYTF
- | TRBJ2-2 | TRBV4-3 | - | TGCGCAAGCACCAACCAGGGGCCGACCGGGGAGCTGTTTTTT | CASTNQGPTGELFF
- | TRBJ2-7 | TRBV9 | - | TGTGCCAGCTCGGGGTTCGAGCAGTACTTC | CASSGFEQYF
TRBD2 | TRBJ2-1 | TRBV4-3 | - | TGCGCCAGCAGCCGGAATACCCTAGCGGGGGGATACAATGAGCAGTTCTTC | CASSRNTLAGGYNEQFF
TRBD2 | TRBJ2-7 | TRBV11-2 | - | TGTACCAGCGGGGCGGGGGTATCCTACGAGCAGTACTTC | CTSGAGVSYEQYF
- | TRBJ2-3 | TRBV2 | - | TGTGCCAGCAGTGAAGGTCAGGGTAGGGCGCAGTATTTT | CASSEGQGRAQYF
TRBD2 | TRBJ2-1 | TRBV7-6 | - | TGTGCCAGCGGATTCCTAGGACTAGCGGGGGGCCTCAGCTCCTACAATGAGCAGTTCTTC | CASGFLGLAGGLSSYNEQFF
TRBD1 | TRBJ2-2 | TRBV11-3 | - | TGTGCCAGCAGCTCTAGGACAGGGCACCTCACCGGGGAGCTGTTTTTT | CASSSRTGHLTGELFF
- | TRBJ1-1 | TRBV11-1 | - | TGTGCCAGCAGCTTTCAAAGGGAGTTGGCTTTCTTT | CASSFQRELAFF
TRBD1 | TRBJ1-2 | TRBV5-4 | - | TGTGCCAGCAGCCCCGGGACAGGGGGCTATGGCTACACCTTC | CASSPGTGGYGYTF
TRBD1 | TRBJ1-2 | TRBV5-1 | once | TGCGCCAGCAGCAAAACAGGGGTAGGAGAAGGCTACACCTTC | CASSKTGVGEGYTF
- | TRBJ1-6 | TRBV14 | - | TGTGCCAGCAGCCTTGGGGGGTTCAATAATTCACCCCTCCACTTT | CASSLGGFNNSPLHF
- | TRBJ1-1 | TRBV12-3/TRBV12-4 | - | TGTGCCAGCAGCTTGAGCACTGAAGCTTTCTTT | CASSLSTEAFF
- | TRBJ2-3 | TRBV6-2/TRBV6-3 | - | TGTGCCAGCAGTTCTGGGACACCCACAGATACGCAGTATTTT | CASSSGTPTDTQYF
TRBD1 | TRBJ1-6 | TRBV11-2 | - | TGTGCCAGCAGCTTAGATATGGGGGACAGGGCTTCACCCCTCCACTTT | CASSLDMGDRASPLHF
- | TRBJ2-5 | TRBV5-4 | once | TGTGCCAGCGGCGGAGAGACCCAGTACTTC | CASGGETQYF
TRBD1 | TRBJ2-1 | TRBV6-4 | - | TGTGCCAGCAGTGCTCACAGGGGGCGCCCCTACAATGAGCAGTTCTTC | CASSAHRGRPYNEQFF
- | TRBJ1-2 | TRBV4-3 | - | TGCGCCAGCAGCCTATACACAGCAGTAGGCGGCTACACCTTC | CASSLYTAVGGYTF
TRBD1 | TRBJ2-7 | TRBV27 | - | TGTGCCAGCAGTTTAAAGGGACAGAGCTACGAGCAGTACTTC | CASSLKGQSYEQYF
- | TRBJ2-7 | TRBV5-1 | - | TGCGCCAGCAGCCTGGGGGGGCAGAGAGCCTACGAGCAGTACTTC | CASSLGGQRAYEQYF
TRBD2 | TRBJ2-1 | TRBV6-2/TRBV6-3 | - | TGTGCCAGCAGCTCGCCACCGACTAGCTTAAAAGAGCAGTTCTTC | CASSSPPTSLKEQFF
TRBD1 | TRBJ1-6 | TRBV9 | - | TGTGCCAGCAGCGTCCTGGACAGGGGTAATTCACCCCTCCACTTT | CASSVLDRGNSPLHF
TRBD1 | TRBJ2-1 | TRBV7-9 | - | TGTGCCAGCAGCTCTCGACAGGGGGTTTACAATGAGCAGTTCTTC | CASSSRQGVYNEQFF
- | TRBJ1-6 | TRBV12-3/TRBV12-4 | - | TGTGCCAGCACCCAAGGGGCTAATTCACCCCTCCACTTT | CASTQGANSPLHF
- | TRBJ2-7 | TRBV21-1 | - | TGTGCCAGCAGCAAAGAAAGGTCGAGCAGGGGCCAAGCCTACGAGCAGTACTTC | CASSKERSSRGQAYEQYF
TRBD1 | TRBJ2-2 | TRBV18 | - | TGTGCCAGCTCACCCCGACAGGGGGCGGACACCGGGGAGCTGTTTTTT | CASSPRQGADTGELFF
TRBD2 | TRBJ2-7 | TRBV7-2 | - | TGTGCCAGCAGCTTAAGTGCGGGGGTTGCCTACGAGCAGTACTTC | CASSLSAGVAYEQYF
TRBD1 | TRBJ1-6 | TRBV7-9 | - | TGTGCCACCGGGACAGGGAAATCACCCCTCCACTTT | CATGTGKSPLHF
- | TRBJ2-5 | TRBV4-3 | few | TGCGCCAGCAGCCAGTCGTACAGGGGAGGAGAGACCCAGTACTTC | CASSQSYRGGETQYF
- | TRBJ1-2 | TRBV7-2 | - | TGTGCCAGCAGCCCGGCGACAGCGCCAAGGGGCTACACCTTC | CASSPATAPRGYTF
- | TRBJ2-5 | TRBV3-1/TRBV3-2 | - | TGTGCCAGCAGCGTCGCGGGTCTCGAGACCCAGTACTTC | CASSVAGLETQYF
- | TRBJ1-2 | TRBV4-1 | - | TGCGCCAGCAGCCAAGTCTACAGGGTTCCGGATTATGGCTACACCTTC | CASSQVYRVPDYGYTF
- | TRBJ1-3 | TRBV6-5 | - | TGTGCCAGCAGTTACTCCCAGGGTCCTGGAAACACCATATATTTT | CASSYSQGPGNTIYF
- | TRBJ1-1 | TRBV11-2 | - | TGTGCCAGCAGCTTAGTAGGGGGGAACACTGAAGCTTTCTTT | CASSLVGGNTEAFF
- | TRBJ1-5 | TRBV5-5 | - | TGTGCCAGCAGCATCCCAGGGGCGATCAATCAGCCCCAGCATTTT | CASSIPGAINQPQHF
- | TRBJ2-5 | TRBV9 | - | TGTGCCAGCAGCGAGACAGGTAGACAAGAGACCCAGTACTTC | CASSETGRQETQYF
- | TRBJ1-3 | TRBV7-9 | few | TGTGCCAGCAGCTCGCATCTAATAACCATATATTTT | CASSSHLITIYF
- | TRBJ1-3 | TRBV5-5 | - | TGTGCCAGCAGCTTGGCCGCAGGGGCTGGAAACACCATATATTTT | CASSLAAGAGNTIYF
- | TRBJ1-1 | TRBV2 | - | TGTGCCACCCCCAACAGGGTCACTGAAGCTTTCTTT | CATPNRVTEAFF
- | TRBJ2-7 | TRBV7-8 | - | TGTGCCAGCAGCTCCTTCTCAGGGGATCGGGAGCAGTACTTC | CASSSFSGDREQYF
- | TRBJ1-5 | TRBV18 | - | TGTGCCAGCTCACCAGGGACAAATCAGCCCCAGCATTTT | CASSPGTNQPQHF
- | TRBJ1-3 | TRBV19 | - | TGTGCCAGTAGTTGGACAGAGTCTGGAAACACCATATATTTT | CASSWTESGNTIYF
TRBD1 | TRBJ1-4 | TRBV18 | - | TGTGCCAGCTCACCCTCACAGGGGGCAGTGAGCGAAAAACTGTTTTTT | CASSPSQGAVSEKLFF
- | TRBJ2-2 | TRBV19 | - | TGTGCCAGTAGCAGGGGTACCGGGGAGCTGTTTTTT | CASSRGTGELFF
TRBD1 | TRBJ1-1 | TRBV29-1 | - | TGCAGCGTTACGACAGGGTTAGAAGCTTTCTTT | CSVTTGLEAFF
- | TRBJ1-5 | TRBV2 | - | TGTGCCAGCAGTGATGGACTAGGGAGTCAGCCCCAGCATTTT | CASSDGLGSQPQHF
TRBD1 | TRBJ2-3 | TRBV2 | - | TGTGCCAGCAGCCGGGACAGGGGCTGGGATACGCAGTATTTT | CASSRDRGWDTQYF